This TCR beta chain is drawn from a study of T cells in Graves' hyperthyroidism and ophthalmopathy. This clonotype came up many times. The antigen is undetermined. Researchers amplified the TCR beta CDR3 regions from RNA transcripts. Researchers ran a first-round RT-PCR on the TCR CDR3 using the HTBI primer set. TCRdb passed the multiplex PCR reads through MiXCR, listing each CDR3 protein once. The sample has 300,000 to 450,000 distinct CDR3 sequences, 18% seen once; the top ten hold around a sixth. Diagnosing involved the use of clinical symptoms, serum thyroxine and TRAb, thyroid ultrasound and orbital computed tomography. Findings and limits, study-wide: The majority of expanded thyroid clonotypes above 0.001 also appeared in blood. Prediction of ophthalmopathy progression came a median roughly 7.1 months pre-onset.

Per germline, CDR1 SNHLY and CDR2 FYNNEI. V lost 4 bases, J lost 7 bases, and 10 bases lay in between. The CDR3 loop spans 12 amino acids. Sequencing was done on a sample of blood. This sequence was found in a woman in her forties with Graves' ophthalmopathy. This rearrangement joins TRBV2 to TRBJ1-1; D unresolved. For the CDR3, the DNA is TGTGCCAGCAGTGGTAACCACATTGAAGCTTTCTTT. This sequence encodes CASSGNHIEAFF.